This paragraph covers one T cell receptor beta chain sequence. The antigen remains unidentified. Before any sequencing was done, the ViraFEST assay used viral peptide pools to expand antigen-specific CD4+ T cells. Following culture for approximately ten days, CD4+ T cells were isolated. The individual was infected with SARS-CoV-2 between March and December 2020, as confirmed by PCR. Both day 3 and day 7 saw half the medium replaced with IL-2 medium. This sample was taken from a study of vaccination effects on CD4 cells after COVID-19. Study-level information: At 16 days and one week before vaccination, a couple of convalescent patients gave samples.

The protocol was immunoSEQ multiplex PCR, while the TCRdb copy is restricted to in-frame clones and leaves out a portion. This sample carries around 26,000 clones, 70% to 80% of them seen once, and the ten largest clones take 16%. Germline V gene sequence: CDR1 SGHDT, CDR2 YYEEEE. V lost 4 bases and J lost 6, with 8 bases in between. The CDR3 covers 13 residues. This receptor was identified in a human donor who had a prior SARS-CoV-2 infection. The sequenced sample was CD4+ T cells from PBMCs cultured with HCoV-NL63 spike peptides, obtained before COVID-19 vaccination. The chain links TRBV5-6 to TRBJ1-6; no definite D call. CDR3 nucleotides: TGTGCCAGCAGCCTGTTCTCTAATTCACCCCTCCACTTT. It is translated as CASSLFSNSPLHF.